Each of the 14 T cell receptor beta chains below was sequenced from the same sample in a study of Ad26.COV2.S vaccination and SARS-CoV-2 variants. Profiling relied on immunoSEQ multiplex PCR, and the TCRdb table lists in-frame clones only, not all of them. The table shows nearly 400,000 clones, with around nine tenths occurring only once. The treatment was: around 19 received Ad26.COV2.S at low or high dose, single or two shots; about 5 received placebo; per-sample allocation not given. Sampling was done on day 63 after the first vaccine or placebo injection. The specimen comprised peripheral blood, sampled in a trial of Ad26.COV2.S vaccine versus placebo. These receptor sequences come from a person aged 18-60 years who received the Ad26.COV2.S COVID-19 vaccine or a placebo.

The rearrangement uses TRBV9 and TRBJ1-6, with D unclear. Germline V gene sequence: CDR1 SGDLS, CDR2 YYNGEE. V lost 4 bases, J lost 8 bases, and 10 bases lay in between. The CDR3 is 13 amino acids. For the CDR3, the DNA is TGTGCCAGCAGCCCCGGGGTGGATTCACCCCTCCACTTT. Its translation: CASSPGVDSPLHF. Using reference TRBV9 and TRBJ1-6 for the parts outside the CDR3, the full variable domain is DSGVTQTPKHLITATGQRVTLRCSPRSGDLSVYWYQQSLDQGLQFLIQYYNGEERAKGNILERFSAQQFPDLHSELNLSSLELGDSALYFCASSPGVDSPLHFGNGTRLTVT.

The CDR3 here is CASRETRGLYGYTF. The CDR3 bases are TGTGCCAGTAGGGAGACAAGGGGCCTCTATGGCTACACCTTC. The chain is built from TRBV19 and TRBJ1-2; weak D call: TRBD1 (5 bases). Trimming cost V 6 bases and J 4 bases, with 15 bases left between them. The CDR3 is 14 amino acids. Germline values: CDR1 LNHDA, CDR2 SQIVND (reference sequence).

V is TRBV28 and J is TRBJ1-6; TRBD1 agrees at 8 bases. Germline CDR1 MDHEN, CDR2 SYDVKM. The CDR3 is 15 amino acids. V lost 8 bases and J lost 7; bases outside the gene matches: 10. The CDR3 DNA follows: TGTGCCAGCGGGCGGCGACAGGGGCAAAATTCACCCCTCCACTTT. It is translated as CASGRRQGQNSPLHF. Filled out from reference TRBV28 and TRBJ1-6, the complete variable domain reads DVKVTQSSRYLVKRTGEKVFLECVQDMDHENMFWYRQDPGLGLRLIYFSYDVKMKEKGDIPEGYSVSREKKERFSLILESASTNQTSMYLCASGRRQGQNSPLHFGNGTRLTVT.

This chain links TRBV27 with TRBJ1-4; D ambiguous. Trimming took 10 bases from V and 5 from J, leaving 14 bases between them. The CDR3 loop spans 13 amino acids. The germline CDR1 and CDR2 sequences are MNHEY and SMNVEV (reference sequence). The CDR3, as DNA: TGTGCCACCTTCTGGGTGGCGAATGAAAAACTGTTTTTT. Residues: CATFWVANEKLFF.

The V call is TRBV5-1, the J call TRBJ2-1, with 12 bases that match TRBD1. Germline trimming cut 4 bases from V and 8 bases from J; bases unmatched to any gene: 16. This CDR3 spans 18 amino acids. Germline-derived CDR1 and CDR2 are SGHRS and YFSETQ. DNA for the CDR3: TGCGCCAGCAGCCCTATAGCGGCCGGGACAGGGGGCTGGGATGAGCAGTTCTTC. Its protein is CASSPIAAGTGGWDEQFF.

The chain uses TRBV19 and TRBJ1-6; 8 positions agree with TRBD1. CDR1 is LNHDA and CDR2 is SQIVND in the germline V gene (reference sequence). This CDR3 spans 14 amino acids. Unmatched junction bases numbered 8, after V lost 6 bases and J lost 10 bases. Written as DNA, the CDR3 is TGTGCCAGTAGGGACGGACAGGGAGGCTCACCCCTCCACTTT. The encoded protein is CASRDGQGGSPLHF. Using reference TRBV19 and TRBJ1-6 for the parts outside the CDR3, the full variable domain is DGGITQSPKYLFRKEGQNVTLSCEQNLNHDAMYWYRQDPGQGLRLIYYSQIVNDFQKGDIAEGYSVSREKKESFPLTVTSAQKNPTAFYLCASRDGQGGSPLHFGNGTRLTVT.

The CDR3 protein is CASSSGTSGRSHEQYF. CDR3 sequence (DNA): TGTGCCAGCTCATCGGGGACTAGCGGGAGAAGCCACGAGCAGTACTTC. This chain links TRBV18 with TRBJ2-7; 14 nucleotides match TRBD2. CDR1 is KGHSH, CDR2 LQKENI, per germline. V shed 5 bases, J shed 5 bases, and the junction held 8 bases outside the gene matches. The CDR3 runs to 16 residues.

The chain carries TRBV19 and TRBJ1-1; 7 bases map to TRBD1. J lost 8 bases, V lost 4 bases, and 16 bases had no gene match. Germline V CDR1 and CDR2: LNHDA, SQIVND (reference sequence). The CDR3 spans 16 residues. CDR3 sequence: CASSTYSRGQFDEAFF. In DNA, the CDR3 is TGTGCCAGTAGTACGTACTCCAGGGGACAGTTTGACGAAGCTTTCTTT.

Concerning this clone itself: The sample contains more than one DNA sequence encoding this CDR3. V usage is TRBV3-1 (or the pseudogene TRBV3-2) and J usage is TRBJ2-7, with D unclear. CDR1 and CDR2 (germline): LGHDT, YNNKEL (reference sequence). The CDR3 has 12 amino acids. With 1 base removed from V and 2 bases from J, the gap between germline ends came to 3 bases. Here the CDR3 DNA reads TGTGCCAGCAGCCAAGTGGCCTACGAGCAGTACTTC. It codes for CASSQVAYEQYF.

This chain connects TRBV29-1 to TRBJ1-5, with D tentatively TRBD1 (5 bases). V lost 6 bases and J 2 bases, leaving 14 bases between the germline ends. The CDR3 covers 14 residues. Germline V gene lookup returns CDR1 SQVTM and CDR2 ANQGSEA. The CDR3 here is CSVAQGTGNQPQHF. CDR3 sequence (DNA): TGCAGCGTCGCTCAAGGGACTGGCAATCAGCCCCAGCATTTT. The full variable domain, its missing parts supplied by reference TRBV29-1 and TRBJ1-5, is SAVISQKPSRDICQRGTSLTIQCQVDSQVTMMFWYRQQPGQSLTLIATANQGSEATYESGFVIDKFPISRPNLTFSTLTVSNMSPEDSSIYLCSVAQGTGNQPQHFGDGTRLSIL.

This clone has a single count. The rearrangement joins TRBV21-1 to TRBJ1-5; the table calls TRBD1, which could not be checked here. TRBV21-1 has pseudogene status. The CDR3 is 15 residues long. The CDR3 DNA sequence: TGTGCCAGCAGCAAAGCAAGGGGGCACGGGCAGCCCCAGCATTTT. It translates to CASSKARGHGQPQHF.

This rearrangement joins TRBV9 to TRBJ2-1, with D hard to call. V was pared by 4 bases and J by 8 bases, with 13 bases between. Germline CDR1 SGDLS, CDR2 YYNGEE. The length of the CDR3 is 13 residues. Here the CDR3 reads CASSPQFGHEQFF. Written as DNA, the CDR3 is TGTGCCAGCAGCCCCCAGTTCGGGCATGAGCAGTTCTTC. Together with reference TRBV9 and TRBJ2-1, the CDR3 gives the full variable domain: DSGVTQTPKHLITATGQRVTLRCSPRSGDLSVYWYQQSLDQGLQFLIQYYNGEERAKGNILERFSAQQFPDLHSELNLSSLELGDSALYFCASSPQFGHEQFFGPGTRLTVL.

This clone was seen a handful of times. V is TRBV4-1 and J is TRBJ1-5, with D unclear. Trimming removed 4 bases from V and 4 bases from J, with 11 bases in between. Looked up from germline, CDR1 is MGHRA and CDR2 is YSYEKL. There are 14 residues in the CDR3. The DNA of the CDR3 is TGCGCCAGCAGCCTGGACGGATTTAATCAGCCCCAGCATTTT. As protein: CASSLDGFNQPQHF.

This chain uses TRBV7-2 with TRBJ1-2; D gene unclear. There are 14 residues in the CDR3. V lost 3 bases, J lost 4 bases, and 12 bases lay in between. CDR1 and CDR2 from the germline V gene are SGHTA and FQGNSA. CDR3 residues: CASSFFVGTYGYTF. CDR3 coding DNA: TGTGCCAGCAGCTTTTTTGTGGGAACCTATGGCTACACCTTC.